The subject of this entry is one T cell receptor beta chain. The sample's time point: after dendritic cell vaccination, including at tumor progression/relapse. The data belong to a study of glioma-infiltrating T cells after dendritic cell vaccination. Primers: 60 V beta forward and 13 J beta reverse. Assay used: immunoSEQ multiplex PCR; TCRdb lists only in-frame clones, some missing. This table holds about 82,000 clones, 75% to 90% found once. Deletions cut 5 bases from V and 2 bases from J, with 12 bases between. Germline CDR1 and CDR2: SGHTA and FQGTGA. The CDR3 is 14 amino acids. The gene calls are TRBV7-3 and TRBJ1-1; possible D gene TRBD1, 6 bases. Sequences were derived from blood, sampled after dendritic cell vaccination. The receptor's source is a human donor with glioblastoma. CDR3 loop: CASSPGTSNTEAFF. CDR3 coding DNA: TGTGCCAGCAGCCCCGGGACAAGTAACACTGAAGCTTTCTTT.